One sample yielded the 24 T cell receptor beta chains listed below, sequenced in a study of blood T cells in healthy people across ages. A J-beta primer mix and a sample-barcoded 5' primer were used in a second PCR of about 7 to 11 cycles. One entry per CDR3 protein, called by TCRdb with MiXCR from the 5' RACE reads. The profile shows some 1,800,000 distinct CDR3 sequences, about 39% of them singletons. The sample was blood. These TCRs come from a human donor in good health.

The chain combines TRBV29-1 with TRBJ1-1; D not resolved. Trimming left V 5 bases short and J 10 bases short, with 14 bases between. The CDR3 extends over 11 amino acids. Germline CDR1 SQVTM, CDR2 ANQGSEA. CDR3 nucleotides: TGCAGCGTTTTGGATGGGGTGGGAGCTTTCTTT. It encodes CSVLDGVGAFF.

This clonotype occurred once. This sequence joins TRBV29-1 and TRBJ1-1, with D unclear. CDR1 is SQVTM, CDR2 ANQGSEA, per germline. The CDR3 runs to 13 residues. V lost 5 bases, J lost 0 bases, and 10 bases lay in between. The CDR3 nucleotides are TGCAGCGTTTTGGGCAAATTGAACACTGAAGCTTTCTTT. This codes for CSVLGKLNTEAFF. Complete variable domain (other parts from reference TRBV29-1 and TRBJ1-1): SAVISQKPSRDICQRGTSLTIQCQVDSQVTMMFWYRQQPGQSLTLIATANQGSEATYESGFVIDKFPISRPNLTFSTLTVSNMSPEDSSIYLCSVLGKLNTEAFFGQGTRLTVV.

The CDR3 DNA reads as TGCAGCGTTGAGTATCCAAGAATCGGCGGTGGCTACACCTTC. It encodes CSVEYPRIGGGYTF. The V and J genes are TRBV29-1 and TRBJ1-2; unclear D gene. The CDR3 contains 14 residues. V lost 3 bases, J lost 7 bases, and 18 bases lay in between. Germline V CDR1 and CDR2: SQVTM, ANQGSEA.

The chain links TRBV4-1 to TRBJ1-6; D is perhaps TRBD1 (6 bases). V dropped 4 bases and J dropped 9 bases, with 16 bases sitting between them. The CDR3 extends over 15 amino acids. Germline V gene data show CDR1 as MGHRA and CDR2 as YSYEKL. This CDR3 reads CASSLTGLPGSPLHF. CDR3 sequence (DNA): TGCGCCAGCAGCCTCACAGGGTTACCAGGTTCACCCCTCCACTTT.

The chain combines TRBV2 with TRBJ1-1; D remains ambiguous. Germline values: CDR1 SNHLY, CDR2 FYNNEI. The CDR3 is 14 residues long. Trimming stripped 3 bases from V and 5 bases from J, with 13 bases between. The CDR3 loop reads CASSDSPGRTEAFF. In DNA, the CDR3 is TGTGCCAGCAGTGATTCTCCGGGAAGGACTGAAGCTTTCTTT.

The genes are TRBV4-3 and TRBJ2-5; D possibly matches TRBD1 or TRBD2 (5 bases each). Per germline, CDR1 LGHNA and CDR2 YSLEER. The V end lost 4 bases, the J end lost 4 bases, and 13 bases lay between the germline ends. CDR3 length equals 14 residues. The CDR3 protein is CASSRGASGETQYF. Here the CDR3 DNA reads TGCGCCAGCAGCCGAGGGGCTAGTGGAGAGACCCAGTACTTC.

The chain employs TRBV5-6 and TRBJ1-2; 10 nucleotides agree with TRBD1. Per the germline V gene, CDR1 is SGHDT and CDR2 is YYEEEE. The CDR3 runs to 16 residues. V lost 2 bases, J lost 8 bases, and 12 bases stayed unmatched. The CDR3 region has the DNA TGTGCCAGCAGCTTCCTCCGGGACAGGGGTAACAAAGGCTACACCTTC. Encoded protein: CASSFLRDRGNKGYTF.

There are many counts of this clonotype. This chain uses TRBV10-3 with TRBJ2-7, with TRBD2 identical over 11 bases. The CDR3 runs 15 residues. Germline V gene data show CDR1 as ENHRY and CDR2 as SYGVKD. V was pared by 6 bases and J by 2 bases, with 6 bases of the junction left unmatched. The CDR3 nucleotides read TGTGCCATCAGCGCACTAGCGGGGGTTCCCTACGAGCAGTACTTC. This codes for CAISALAGVPYEQYF.

There are a few counts of this clonotype. The gene calls are TRBV6-2 or TRBV6-3 and TRBJ2-1; 8 nucleotides match TRBD2. Germline CDR1 and CDR2: MNHEY and SVGEGT. The CDR3 has 16 residues. The V segment lost 0 bases and the J segment 4 bases; nucleotides outside the gene matches: 5. CDR3 nucleotides: TGTGCCAGCAGTTACTCTTCCGCGGGGGGATACAATGAGCAGTTCTTC. Protein product: CASSYSSAGGYNEQFF.

The chain carries TRBV12-3 or TRBV12-4 and TRBJ2-3; D is uncertain. Trimming left V 3 bases short and J 4 bases short, with 14 bases between. This CDR3 is built from 15 residues. The CDR3 DNA reads as TGTGCCAGCAGTTTGTCCCTGGGCCAGTCAGATACGCAGTATTTT. Protein sequence: CASSLSLGQSDTQYF.

This clonotype was observed a handful of times. V gene TRBV7-2 combines with J gene TRBJ1-1, with unresolved D. The CDR3 is 13 amino acids. The germline gives CDR1 SGHTA, CDR2 FQGNSA. V lost 6 bases, J lost 1 base, and 9 bases lay in between. The CDR3 DNA follows: TGTGCCAGCAGTTCAACTTGGAACACTGAAGCTTTCTTT. Its translation: CASSSTWNTEAFF.

This clonotype was counted only a few times. J is TRBJ1-6 and V is TRBV4-2; D is unclear. V lost 0 bases, J lost 7 bases, and 7 bases lay in between. There are 14 residues in the CDR3. The germline V gene has CDR1 LGHNA and CDR2 YNFKEQ. The CDR3 DNA sequence: TGTGCCAGCAGCCAAGATTACCGAAATTCACCCCTCCACTTT. This codes for CASSQDYRNSPLHF.

This clonotype was counted a single time. A much larger clone lies a single base off, so this may be a read error. The CDR3 DNA sequence: TGTGCCAGCAGCACCAGGCCCTCCTACGAGCAGTACTTC. Its protein product is CASSTRPSYEQYF. The V call is TRBV7-2, the J call TRBJ2-7; D unclear. The CDR3 extends over 13 amino acids. CDR1 is SGHTA, CDR2 FQGNSA, per germline. Trimming stripped 5 bases from V and 0 bases from J, with 8 bases between.

The chain links TRBV28 to TRBJ1-2; D unclear. V dropped 5 bases and J dropped 3 bases, with 10 bases sitting between them. The CDR3 extends over 13 amino acids. Germline CDR1 MDHEN, CDR2 SYDVKM. The CDR3 DNA follows: TGTGCCAGCAGTAATGCCTTTGACTATGGCTACACCTTC. Its protein is CASSNAFDYGYTF.

This chain connects TRBV20-1 to TRBJ2-1, with D perhaps TRBD1 or TRBD2 (6 bases each). Germline CDR1 is DFQATT and CDR2 is SNEGSKA (reference sequence). Trimming shortened V by 3 bases and J by 7 bases, and 16 bases separated the two germline ends. CDR3 length: 14 residues. The CDR3 DNA reads TGCAGTGCTAGTATCTCGGGGGCCTTAAATGAGCAGTTCTTC. Translated: CSASISGALNEQFF.

The chain has TRBV20-1 and TRBJ1-1, with 7 nucleotides matching TRBD1. The length of the CDR3 is 13 residues. V shed 6 bases and J 1 base; nucleotides not matched to a gene: 5. The germline CDR1 and CDR2 sequences are DFQATT and SNEGSKA (reference sequence). The CDR3 protein is CSALRQGNTEAFF. CDR3 nucleotide sequence: TGCAGTGCCCTTAGACAGGGGAACACTGAAGCTTTCTTT.

V usage is TRBV7-3 and J usage is TRBJ2-1; the match to TRBD2 covers 7 bases. CDR3 length: 16 residues. V shed 2 bases and J 0 bases; nucleotides not matched to a gene: 4. Germline CDR1 SGHTA, CDR2 FQGTGA. The DNA of the CDR3 is TGTGCCAGCAGCTTACGCAGGACTAGCTCCTACAATGAGCAGTTCTTC. This translates into CASSLRRTSSYNEQFF.

The chain uses TRBV20-1 and TRBJ1-6; 10 positions match TRBD1. J lost 9 bases, V lost 3 bases, and 2 bases had no gene match. CDR1 and CDR2 (germline): DFQATT, SNEGSKA (reference sequence). CDR3 length equals 13 residues. Here the CDR3 reads CSASWTGGSPLHF. DNA of the CDR3: TGCAGTGCTAGCTGGACAGGGGGTTCACCCCTCCACTTT.

The chain employs TRBV12-3 or TRBV12-4 and TRBJ2-2; 7 positions match TRBD1. The CDR3 sequence is 15 residues long. The V segment lost 8 bases and the J segment 5 bases; nucleotides outside the gene matches: 11. DNA for the CDR3: TGTGCCAGCGAGCTCCACAGGGGTGGGACCGGGGAGCTGTTTTTT. This encodes CASELHRGGTGELFF.

This clonotype has only a few counts. The rearrangement uses TRBV6-5 and TRBJ2-7; TRBD1 matches at 8 bases. Germline-derived CDR1 and CDR2 are MNHEY and SVGAGI. V lost 0 bases to trimming and J lost 2 bases; unmatched junction nucleotides: 6. The length of the CDR3 is 16 residues. The CDR3 nucleotides read TGTGCCAGCAGTTACTCTTGGGGACAGGAGGCCTACGAGCAGTACTTC. This gives the protein CASSYSWGQEAYEQYF.

The rearrangement uses TRBV4-3 and TRBJ2-1; tentatively, D is TRBD2 (6 bases). Germline V gene lookup returns CDR1 LGHNA and CDR2 YSLEER. Trimming cost V 1 base and J 3 bases, with 13 bases left between them. The CDR3 runs to 16 residues. Written as DNA, the CDR3 is TGCGCCAGCAGCCAAGTATTAGCGGCTGTCTACAATGAGCAGTTCTTC. It encodes CASSQVLAAVYNEQFF.

The table lists this clonotype with a few counts. This chain links TRBV20-1 with TRBJ2-3; the D is unclear. Trimming removed 3 bases from V and 2 bases from J, with 9 bases in between. This CDR3 has 13 amino acids. Germline CDR1 DFQATT, CDR2 SNEGSKA (reference sequence). The CDR3 region is CSARKVHTDTQYF. CDR3 nucleotides: TGCAGTGCTAGGAAAGTCCACACAGATACGCAGTATTTT.

The chain is built from TRBV4-2 and TRBJ2-4; unclear D gene. With the DNA end fitting TRBJ2-7 better, the J assignment may be wrong. Germline CDR1 LGHNA, CDR2 YNFKEQ. This CDR3 comprises 14 residues. In DNA, the CDR3 is TGTGCCAGCAGCCAGCTACAGACCACCTACGAGCAGTACTTC. It encodes CASSQLQTTYEQYF.

V and J are TRBV18 and TRBJ2-1; D tentatively reads TRBD1 or TRBD2 (5 bases each). The V gene's germline CDR1 is KGHSH and CDR2 LQKENI. V was trimmed by 3 bases and J by 8 bases, leaving 14 bases between them. The CDR3 totals 14 residues. CDR3 bases: TGTGCCAGCTCACCTGGGTTCGGGGCGGATGAGCAGTTCTTC. It codes for CASSPGFGADEQFF.